This T cell receptor (beta chain) originates from a study of OX40 agonist ivuxolimab in advanced cancers. Broadly, across the study: The costimulatory receptor OX40 (CD134) was targeted by ivuxolimab, a fully human IgG2 agonistic monoclonal antibody. Partial responses occurred in three dose-escalation patients: two with cutaneous melanoma and one with hepatocellular carcinoma. Patients were allowed to have had prior anti-PD-1, anti-PD-L1 or anti-CTLA-4 therapy, and more than 30% of the dose-escalation patients had previously received checkpoint inhibitors. The paper describes the monotherapy dose-escalation part (N ≈ 50 patients) of the phase I trial of ivuxolimab. Peripheral TCRbeta sequencing aimed to test whether ivuxolimab altered TCR sequence diversity and caused clonal T-cell expansion. Of the roughly 50 dose-escalation patients, hepatocellular carcinoma was present in approximately 20, melanoma in roughly 15, renal cell carcinoma in 9 and head and neck cancer in 9. The dose-escalation cohort was about 83% male with a mean age of roughly 60 years, ranging from roughly 20 to 80. Intravenous ivuxolimab was administered to patients every 2 weeks at six dose levels: 0.01, 0.1, 0.3, 1.5, 3 and 10 mg/kg.

Patients with a history of autoimmune disease or receiving systemic immunosuppression were excluded from the trial. Peripheral blood for TCR sequencing was drawn from every dose cohort at baseline, at cycle 4 day 1 and at cycle 7 day 1. Samples came from an open-label, multicenter, first-in-human phase I dose-escalation trial of ivuxolimab. Adults with locally advanced or metastatic melanoma, renal cell carcinoma, hepatocellular carcinoma or head and neck squamous cell carcinoma were enrolled in the trial. Before TCR sequencing, CD4+ T cells and CD8+ T cells were sorted from peripheral blood as separate populations. Study-wide conclusions, independent of this receptor: After ivuxolimab, more expanded clones were found on average in CD8+ T cells than in CD4+ T cells. In the 0.1-3.0 mg/kg groups, partial responders were among the patients with the lowest normalized peripheral clonal expansion, particularly in CD8+ T cells. Antigen specificity was not determined for the clonally expanded peripheral T cells. At doses of 0.1 to 3.0 mg/kg, clonal expansion of both CD4+ and CD8+ T cells in blood was seen between baseline and week 6. Low levels of normalized T-cell clonal expansion were also seen in some patients who did not respond.

Taking its sample share into account, this clone is medium-sized (0.01 to 0.1%). The antigen it recognizes is unknown. Within one base of it there is no much larger clone, and no base qualities were kept. From the germline V gene, CDR1 is SQVTM and CDR2 is ANQGSEA. V lost 2 bases and J lost 1 base, and the count of bases not matched to a germline gene is 13. The CDR3, from cysteine to phenylalanine, totals 18 residues. Solely the CDR3 DNA is kept, with 54 bases framed from the first base. Genomic DNA was extracted from sorted cells for sequencing of the TCRbeta CDR3 region. The immunoSEQ Assay was used to sequence the TCRbeta CDR3 regions. Here the immuneACCESS table is served through TCRdb, limited to in-frame sequences with V and J called. Missing clones are a known gap in these copies; in checked studies unresolved V genes cover under half, and the rest lacks a known reason. For this sample the table gives around 26,000 clones, of which under 90% were detected only once. Approximately 31% of the sample is in the top ten clones.

The source of this sequence is an adult with an advanced solid tumor such as melanoma, head and neck, liver or kidney cancer. The specimen was CD4+ or CD8+ T cells sorted from blood, collected in a trial of the OX40 agonist ivuxolimab. The chain uses TRBV29-1 and TRBJ2-4; the junction holds 8 bases that match TRBD2. The DNA sequence reads TGCAGCGTTGAATGGTATGGAACGGGGGGGCCGGCCAAAAACATTCAGTACTTC. Its amino acids are CSVEWYGTGGPAKNIQYF.